A selection of T cell receptor beta chains follows, all from one sample in a study of blood T cell repertoires in COVID-19. Assay used: immunoSEQ multiplex PCR; TCRdb lists only in-frame clones, some missing. The data show 130,000 to 150,000 clones, 70% to 90% seen once. The specimen sequenced was peripheral blood. Receptors originate from a woman aged 55-69 years with COVID-19, enrolled during active disease. Each CDR3 is given with its conserved first and last residue. D genes are given only for firm matches. Some rows mark clone size as missing; the rest say once, few, many or name a class of expanded clone.

cdr3_aa	cdr3_nt	v_call	j_call	cdr3_length	d_call	clone_size
CASSNGQGVASGYTF	TGTGCCAGCAGTAACGGACAGGGGGTTGCGAGTGGCTACACCTTC	TRBV6-2/TRBV6-3	TRBJ1-2	15	TRBD1	.
CATKYRGWDTDTQYF	TGTGCCACCAAATACAGGGGATGGGACACAGATACGCAGTATTTT	TRBV19	TRBJ2-3	15	TRBD1	.
CASSKPGPDTQYF	TGTGCCAGCAGCAAACCCGGTCCAGATACGCAGTATTTT	TRBV11-2	TRBJ2-3	13	.	.
CASSQQGVFEKLFF	TGTGCCAGCAGTCAACAGGGAGTTTTTGAAAAACTGTTTTTT	TRBV6-5	TRBJ1-4	14	.	once
CSVEDGARSLFF	TGCAGCGTTGAAGATGGGGCCAGGTCACTGTTTTTT	TRBV29-1	TRBJ1-4	12	.	.
CASWPGGETQYF	TGTGCCAGCTGGCCCGGGGGGGAGACCCAGTACTTC	TRBV6-5	TRBJ2-5	12	TRBD2	.
CASSLTLNTEAFF	TGTGCCAGCAGCCTTACATTGAACACTGAAGCTTTCTTT	TRBV11-1	TRBJ1-1	13	.	once
CASSPVGGYQPQHF	TGTGCCAGCAGCCCGGTTGGGGGGTATCAGCCCCAGCATTTT	TRBV4-2	TRBJ1-5	14	.	few
CAISALGAGLPYF	TGTGCCATCAGTGCACTCGGGGCGGGGCTCCCGTACTTC	TRBV10-3	TRBJ2-7	13	.	.
CASSPGVAEAFF	TGTGCCAGCAGTCCGGGAGTGGCTGAAGCTTTCTTT	TRBV12-3/TRBV12-4	TRBJ1-1	12	.	.
CASSLVLRNTGELFF	TGTGCCAGCAGCTTAGTGTTGAGGAACACCGGGGAGCTGTTTTTT	TRBV7-2	TRBJ2-2	15	.	.
CASSPYPGLAGGQVETQYF	TGTGCCAGCTCACCATACCCCGGACTAGCGGGGGGGCAGGTGGAGACCCAGTACTTC	TRBV18	TRBJ2-5	19	TRBD2	.
CASSEDRSYSNQPQHF	TGTGCCAGTTCGGAGGACAGGAGCTATAGCAATCAGCCCCAGCATTTT	TRBV19	TRBJ1-5	16	TRBD1	.
CASSLGPSRPPYEQYF	TGTGCCAGCAGCTTAGGGCCGTCACGTCCCCCCTACGAGCAGTACTTC	TRBV7-2	TRBJ2-7	16	.	once
CASSADRGFGSYNSPLHF	TGTGCCAGTAGCGCGGACAGGGGCTTTGGCTCCTATAATTCACCCCTCCACTTT	TRBV19	TRBJ1-6	18	TRBD1	.
CASSYGTGGYEQFF	TGTGCCAGCAGTTATGGGACAGGGGGGTATGAGCAGTTCTTC	TRBV27	TRBJ2-1	14	TRBD1	.
CASSLALRDRSYGYTF	TGTGCCAGCAGCTTGGCGCTCCGGGACAGGTCCTATGGCTACACCTTC	TRBV5-5	TRBJ1-2	16	TRBD1	.
CASSYSTGGGNQPQHF	TGTGCCAGCAGTTACTCGACAGGGGGAGGCAATCAGCCCCAGCATTTT	TRBV6-5	TRBJ1-5	16	TRBD1	once
CATSDSDSPETQYF	TGTGCCACCAGTGACTCCGACAGTCCAGAGACCCAGTACTTC	TRBV24-1	TRBJ2-5	14	.	.
CASSSGQGDTEAFF	TGTGCCAGCAGTTCCGGACAGGGGGACACTGAAGCTTTCTTT	TRBV28	TRBJ1-1	14	TRBD1	.
CASSFAGQNEAFF	TGTGCCAGCAGCTTCGCGGGACAGAATGAAGCTTTCTTT	TRBV7-3	TRBJ1-1	13	TRBD1	.
CASSRDISNTGELFF	TGTGCCAGCAGCCGGGACATTTCGAACACCGGGGAGCTGTTTTTT	TRBV7-3	TRBJ2-2	15	.	.
CASSPQMGYGYTF	TGCGCCAGCAGCCCACAGATGGGCTATGGCTACACCTTC	TRBV5-1	TRBJ1-2	13	.	.